What follows are 26 T cell receptor beta chains derived from one specimen sequenced in a study of cytomegalovirus exposure and HLA in healthy donors. PCR involved 60 Vbeta and 13 Jbeta primers. Clones were sequenced by immunoSEQ multiplex PCR, and TCRdb holds only the in-frame ones, with some missing. Of 60,000 to 95,000 clones listed, 78% are singletons. Sequencing input: PBMCs. Source of these receptors: a woman between 35 and 50 years old in good health and CMV-seropositive.

The chain uses TRBV6-1 and TRBJ1-2; 7 nucleotides match TRBD1. V was pared by 2 bases and J by 12 bases, with 9 bases of the junction left unmatched. Germline lookup yields CDR1 MNHNS and CDR2 SASEGT. The CDR3 has 13 residues. The CDR3 protein is CASSETGDSRNTF. Written as DNA, the CDR3 is TGTGCCAGCAGTGAAACAGGGGACAGTCGAAACACCTTC.

The rearrangement uses TRBV28 and TRBJ2-6; 7 bases agree with TRBD1. The CDR3 loop spans 15 amino acids. CDR1 is MDHEN, CDR2 SYDVKM, per germline. J gave up 2 bases and V 5 bases, and 3 bases lay outside the gene matches. CDR3 in amino acids: CASSQGVTGANVLTF. CDR3 in DNA: TGTGCCAGCAGTCAGGGGGTGACTGGGGCCAACGTCCTGACTTTC.

The chain employs TRBV6-5 and TRBJ2-7, with TRBD2 as a possible D gene (5 bases). The length of the CDR3 is 13 residues. Germline CDR1 and CDR2: MNHEY and SVGAGI. V lost 6 bases and J 1 base, leaving 10 bases between the germline ends. The CDR3 DNA reads as TGTGCCAGCAGGGGCTGGGAGTCCTACGAGCAGTACTTC. Amino acid sequence: CASRGWESYEQYF.

This clone was seen once. The V and J genes are TRBV9 and TRBJ1-3; the match to TRBD1 covers 11 bases. The CDR3 length is 16 residues. V lost 4 bases to trimming and J lost 0 bases; unmatched junction nucleotides: 3. Germline V gene lookup returns CDR1 SGDLS and CDR2 YYNGEE. The CDR3 region is CASSTGTGGSGNTIYF. The CDR3 coding sequence is TGTGCCAGCAGCACCGGGACAGGGGGCTCTGGAAACACCATATATTTT.

V and J are TRBV11-2 and TRBJ1-2; D remains unclear. Trimming removed 0 bases at V and 8 bases at J, with 13 bases between. This CDR3 contains 14 residues. Germline V gene lookup returns CDR1 SGHAT and CDR2 FQNNGV. CDR3 sequence reads: CASSLEQTPGGYTF. The CDR3 coding sequence is TGTGCCAGCAGCTTAGAGCAAACCCCGGGGGGCTACACCTTC.

The chain is built from TRBV7-3 and TRBJ1-6; possibly TRBD1 for D (5 bases). CDR1 is SGHTA and CDR2 is FQGTGA in the germline V gene. The V end was cut by 5 bases, the J end by 8 bases, with 13 bases between. The CDR3 is 14 amino acids. The CDR3 nucleotides read TGTGCCAGCAGCCCCGGAGGGGCGGATTCACCCCTCCACTTT. Encoded protein: CASSPGGADSPLHF.

As regards this clone: Germline is not matched at one junction end, which may reflect a read error. This CDR3 is CASSLETGFGERLFF. CDR3 DNA: TGTGCCAGCAGCTTAGAGACAGGGTTTGGAGAAAGACTGTTTTTT. This rearrangement joins TRBV7-8 to TRBJ1-4; 7 positions agree with TRBD1. Germline assignment: CDR1 SGHVS and CDR2 FQNEAQ. The CDR3 extends over 15 amino acids. Combining the CDR3 with reference TRBV7-8 and TRBJ1-4 gives the whole variable domain GAGVSQSPRYKVAKRGQDVALRCDPISGHVSLFWYQQALGQGPEFLTYFQNEAQLDKSGLPSDRFFAERPEGSVSTLKIQRTQQEDSAVYLCASSLETGFGERLFFGSGTQLSVL.

This clone was found a few times. The chain recombines TRBV28 with TRBJ2-5, with 8 bases fitting TRBD1. V dropped 6 bases and J dropped 0; count of bases not matched to a gene: 9. CDR1 MDHEN and CDR2 SYDVKM come from the germline V gene. CDR3 length: 16 amino acids. The CDR3 coding sequence is TGTGCCAGCAGATACCCAACAGGGGGGTACCAAGAGACCCAGTACTTC. Protein: CASRYPTGGYQETQYF.

The rearrangement joins TRBV6-5 to TRBJ1-1; D is perhaps TRBD1 (6 bases). Germline V lookup: CDR1 MNHEY, CDR2 SVGAGI. The CDR3 covers 15 residues. Trimming left V 6 bases short and J 5 bases short, with 19 bases between. Here the CDR3 DNA reads TGTGCCAGCAGCCCCTCCACAGGGTTGAGGACTGAAGCTTTCTTT. Amino acids: CASSPSTGLRTEAFF.

The chain combines TRBV6-5 with TRBJ1-6, with D hard to call. This CDR3 has 14 residues. V lost 0 bases and J lost 8, with 8 bases in between. Germline V gives CDR1 MNHEY, CDR2 SVGAGI. The CDR3 here is CASSYSGVDSPLHF. The CDR3 bases are TGTGCCAGCAGTTACTCGGGCGTCGATTCACCCCTCCACTTT.

On this clone: Additional DNA sequences in this sample encode the identical CDR3. V usage is TRBV19 and J usage is TRBJ1-5, with no clear D. This CDR3 contains 12 residues. Germline values: CDR1 LNHDA, CDR2 SQIVND (reference sequence). Trimming shortened V by 5 bases and J by 4 bases, and 6 bases separated the two germline ends. CDR3 loop: CASSLRNQPQHF. The DNA of the CDR3 is TGTGCCAGTAGTCTACGGAATCAGCCCCAGCATTTT.

V and J are TRBV5-3 and TRBJ1-2, with D possibly TRBD1 on 6 matching bases. TRBV5-3 is given ORF status, its function remaining uncertain. V lost 4 bases and J lost 4, with 32 bases in between. The CDR3 has 20 residues. In nucleotides, the CDR3 is TGTGCCAGAAGCCGCTGGGACACAGCTATGGTGAGGGTTTGCGGCTATGGCTACACCTTC. Translation: CARSRWDTAMVRVCGYGYTF.

V usage is TRBV28 and J usage is TRBJ1-2, with unresolved D. Trimming took off 4 bases at V and 3 bases at J, with 9 bases between the two ends. Germline CDR1 MDHEN, CDR2 SYDVKM. The CDR3 length is 13 residues. The CDR3 DNA reads as TGTGCCAGCAGTTCGGCGGGTGACTATGGCTACACCTTC. Its protein product is CASSSAGDYGYTF.

This clone was detected only a few times. CDR3 coding DNA: TGTGCCAGCAGCTTGCCAGGCGGATTATTCAGGCGGGACACTGAAGCTTTCTTT. It encodes CASSLPGGLFRRDTEAFF. The J gene is TRBJ1-1, the V gene TRBV5-6; the D is unclear. The CDR3 contains 18 residues. Germline loops: CDR1 SGHDT, CDR2 YYEEEE. V gave up 1 base and J gave up 3 bases, with 22 bases separating them.

Only one count was recorded for this clone. The CDR3 region is CASSLDTVREQFF. In DNA form, the CDR3 reads TGTGCCAGCAGCTTAGATACGGTCCGGGAGCAGTTCTTC. The V call is TRBV11-3, the J call TRBJ2-1; D uncertain. This CDR3 has 13 amino acids. Deletions cut 0 bases from V and 10 bases from J, with 10 bases between. The germline V gene encodes CDR1 SGHNT and CDR2 YENEEA.

The V gene is TRBV5-1, the J gene TRBJ1-5; 9 bases are a match to TRBD1. Trimming removed 3 bases from V and 1 base from J; junction bases left unmatched: 2. CDR1 SGHRS and CDR2 YFSETQ come from the germline V gene. The CDR3 loop spans 15 amino acids. CDR3 in DNA: TGCGCCAGCAGCTATGGGACAGGGAGCAATCAGCCCCAGCATTTT. Its protein is CASSYGTGSNQPQHF.

CDR3 protein: CASSRRDRENQPQHF. The CDR3 DNA reads TGTGCCAGCAGTCGCCGGGACAGGGAGAATCAGCCCCAGCATTTT. The V call is TRBV7-8, the J call TRBJ1-5, with 9 bases lining up with TRBD1. Germline CDR1 reads SGHVS; CDR2 reads FQNEAQ. The CDR3 spans 15 residues. Germline trimming cut 6 bases from V and 4 bases from J; bases unmatched to any gene: 7.

The genes are TRBV7-9 and TRBJ2-1; TRBD2 matches at 15 bases. V lost 6 bases to trimming and J lost 4 bases; unmatched junction nucleotides: 10. The CDR3 runs 18 residues. Germline V gene sequence: CDR1 SEHNR, CDR2 FQNEAQ (reference sequence). CDR3 in amino acids: CASRSGLAGGQAYNEQFF. The DNA of the CDR3 is TGTGCCAGCAGATCAGGACTAGCGGGGGGGCAGGCGTACAATGAGCAGTTCTTC.

In this sample, this clone turned up a few times. The V and J genes are TRBV19 and TRBJ1-5; a possible D gene is TRBD1 (6 bases). Germline CDR1 is LNHDA and CDR2 is SQIVND (reference sequence). Trimming removed 9 bases from V and 6 bases from J, with 18 bases in between. The CDR3 is 14 amino acids. The CDR3 DNA reads TGTGCCAGCCATAGCGGGACACGGGGTCAGCCCCAGCATTTT. It translates to CASHSGTRGQPQHF.

V gene TRBV14 combines with J gene TRBJ2-7, with D unclear. This CDR3 spans 12 amino acids. The germline V gene encodes CDR1 SGHDN and CDR2 FVKESK. V gave up 4 bases and J gave up 0 bases, with 4 bases separating them. The CDR3 protein is CASSPSSYEQYF. The CDR3 nucleotides read TGTGCCAGCAGCCCGTCCTCCTACGAGCAGTACTTC. The variable domain in full, with the rest retrieved from reference TRBV14 and TRBJ2-7, is EAGVTQFPSHSVIEKGQTVTLRCDPISGHDNLYWYRRVMGKEIKFLLHFVKESKQDESGMPNNRFLAERTGGTYSTLKVQPAELEDSGVYFCASSPSSYEQYFGPGTRLTVT.

J is TRBJ1-2 and V is TRBV21-1. TRBV21-1 is assigned pseudogene status. CDR3 size: 15 residues. CDR3 sequence reads: CASSKEGGRSYGYTF. CDR3 sequence (DNA): TGTGCCAGCAGCAAAGAAGGCGGCCGAAGCTATGGCTACACCTTC.

This chain uses TRBV7-2 with TRBJ2-7, with D perhaps TRBD1 (6 bases). The germline gives CDR1 SGHTA, CDR2 FQGNSA. CDR3 length: 14 amino acids. Trimming cost V 4 bases and J 5 bases, with 15 bases left between them. CDR3 sequence reads: CASSSQGPRDEQYF. Written as DNA, the CDR3 is TGTGCCAGCAGCTCACAGGGCCCGAGGGACGAGCAGTACTTC.

The chain carries TRBV7-7 and TRBJ2-5; 7 bases match TRBD1. V dropped 4 bases and J dropped 5; count of bases not matched to a gene: 4. The CDR3 consists of 13 residues. Germline loops: CDR1 SSHAT, CDR2 FNYEAQ (reference sequence). The CDR3, as DNA: TGTGCCAGCAGCTGGGACAGCCGCGAGACCCAGTACTTC. Its protein product is CASSWDSRETQYF.

This rearrangement joins TRBV7-2 to TRBJ2-5; TRBD2 aligns across 9 bases. Germline V lookup: CDR1 SGHTA, CDR2 FQGNSA. The CDR3 extends over 19 amino acids. J gave up 5 bases and V 2 bases, and 18 bases lay outside the gene matches. The CDR3 sequence: CASSLRASRGGPRRETQYF. The CDR3 DNA reads as TGTGCCAGCAGCTTACGGGCGTCGCGGGGGGGCCCCCGTAGGGAGACCCAGTACTTC.

This chain connects TRBV5-1 to TRBJ2-5, with 7 positions matching TRBD1. V was clipped by 0 bases and J by 1 base; unmatched bases: 6. CDR1 is SGHRS and CDR2 is YFSETQ in the germline V gene. This CDR3 has 16 residues. The CDR3 reads CASSLGGTELQETQYF. The CDR3 DNA sequence: TGCGCCAGCAGCTTGGGGGGGACAGAGCTCCAAGAGACCCAGTACTTC.

This clone turned up a few times. The genes are TRBV29-1 and TRBJ2-1; maybe TRBD2 (6 bases). V shed 3 bases and J shed 5 bases, with 17 bases lying between them. Germline V gene data show CDR1 as SQVTM and CDR2 as ANQGSEA. This CDR3 spans 15 amino acids. The CDR3 is CSVEVGQGLNNEQFF. In DNA form, the CDR3 reads TGCAGCGTTGAGGTGGGGCAGGGACTTAACAATGAGCAGTTCTTC.